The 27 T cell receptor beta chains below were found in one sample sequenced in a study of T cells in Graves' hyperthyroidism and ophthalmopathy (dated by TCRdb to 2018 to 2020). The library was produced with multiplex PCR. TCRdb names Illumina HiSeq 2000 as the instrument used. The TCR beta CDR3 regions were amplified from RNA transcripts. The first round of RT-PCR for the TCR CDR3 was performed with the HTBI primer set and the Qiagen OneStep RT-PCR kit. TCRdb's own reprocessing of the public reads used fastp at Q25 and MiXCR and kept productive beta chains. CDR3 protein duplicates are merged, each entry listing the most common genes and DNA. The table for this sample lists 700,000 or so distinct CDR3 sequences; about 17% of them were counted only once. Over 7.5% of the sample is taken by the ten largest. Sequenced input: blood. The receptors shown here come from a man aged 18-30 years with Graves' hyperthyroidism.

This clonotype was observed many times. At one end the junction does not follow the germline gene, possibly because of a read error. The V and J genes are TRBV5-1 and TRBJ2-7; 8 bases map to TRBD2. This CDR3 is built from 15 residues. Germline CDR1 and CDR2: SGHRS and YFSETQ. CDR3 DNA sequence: TGTGCCAGCAGCTTAGGTACTAGCGGCTCCTACGAGCAGTACTTC. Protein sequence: CASSLGTSGSYEQYF.

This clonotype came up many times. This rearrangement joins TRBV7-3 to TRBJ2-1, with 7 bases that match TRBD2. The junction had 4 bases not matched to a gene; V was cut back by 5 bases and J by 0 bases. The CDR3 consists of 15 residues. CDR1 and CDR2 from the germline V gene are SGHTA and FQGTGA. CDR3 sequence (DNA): TGTGCCAGCAGCCCGGGACTATTCTCCTACAATGAGCAGTTCTTC. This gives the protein CASSPGLFSYNEQFF.

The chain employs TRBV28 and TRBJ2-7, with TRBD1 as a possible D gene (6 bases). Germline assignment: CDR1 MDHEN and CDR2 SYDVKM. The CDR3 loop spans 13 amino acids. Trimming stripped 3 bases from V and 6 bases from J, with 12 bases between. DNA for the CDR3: TGTGCCAGCAGTTTCAGTATAGGGGGCGAGCAGTACTTC. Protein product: CASSFSIGGEQYF.

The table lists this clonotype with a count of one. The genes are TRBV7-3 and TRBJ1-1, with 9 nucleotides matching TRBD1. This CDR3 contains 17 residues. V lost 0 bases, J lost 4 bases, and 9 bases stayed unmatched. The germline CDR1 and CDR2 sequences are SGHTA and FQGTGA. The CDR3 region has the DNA TGTGCCAGCAGCTTAACGGCCGGGGACAGGGATATCACTGAAGCTTTCTTT. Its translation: CASSLTAGDRDITEAFF.

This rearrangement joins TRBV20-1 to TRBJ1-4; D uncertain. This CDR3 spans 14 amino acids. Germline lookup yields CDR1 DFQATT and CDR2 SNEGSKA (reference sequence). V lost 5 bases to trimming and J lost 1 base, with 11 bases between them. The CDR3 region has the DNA TGCAGTGCTGAGACTCCGCTAACTAATGAAAAACTGTTTTTT. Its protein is CSAETPLTNEKLFF.

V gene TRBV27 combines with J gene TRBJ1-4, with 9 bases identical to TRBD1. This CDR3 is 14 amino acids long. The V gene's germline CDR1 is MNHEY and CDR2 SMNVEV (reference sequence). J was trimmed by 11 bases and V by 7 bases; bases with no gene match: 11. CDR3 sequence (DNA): TGTGCCAGCACCACCGACAGGGGGGATCGGAAACTGTTTTTT. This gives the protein CASTTDRGDRKLFF.

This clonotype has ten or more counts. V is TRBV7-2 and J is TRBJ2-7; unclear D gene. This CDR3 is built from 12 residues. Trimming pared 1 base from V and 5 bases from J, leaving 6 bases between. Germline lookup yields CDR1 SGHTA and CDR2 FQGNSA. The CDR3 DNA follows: TGTGCCAGCAGCTTAGGGTTCCACGAGCAGTACTTC. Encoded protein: CASSLGFHEQYF.

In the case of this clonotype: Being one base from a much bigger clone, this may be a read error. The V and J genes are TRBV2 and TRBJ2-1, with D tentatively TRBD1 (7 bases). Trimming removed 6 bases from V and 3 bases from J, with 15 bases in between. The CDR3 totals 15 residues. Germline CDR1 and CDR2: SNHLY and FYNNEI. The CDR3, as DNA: TGTGCCAGCAGCGAGGAGGGGGCACTCTACAATGAGCAGTTCTTC. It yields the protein CASSEEGALYNEQFF. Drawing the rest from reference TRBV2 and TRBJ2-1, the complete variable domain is EPEVTQTPSHQVTQMGQEVILRCVPISNHLYFYWYRQILGQKVEFLVSFYNNEISEKSEIFDDQFSVERPDGSNFTLKIRSTKLEDSAMYFCASSEEGALYNEQFFGPGTRLTVL.

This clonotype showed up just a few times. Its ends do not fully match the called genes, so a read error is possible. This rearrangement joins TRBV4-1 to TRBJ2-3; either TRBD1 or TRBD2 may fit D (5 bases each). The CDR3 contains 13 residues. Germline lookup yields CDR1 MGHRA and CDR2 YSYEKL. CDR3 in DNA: TGTGCCAGCAGCCGGGGCCTCACAGATACGCAGTATTTT. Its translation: CASSRGLTDTQYF.

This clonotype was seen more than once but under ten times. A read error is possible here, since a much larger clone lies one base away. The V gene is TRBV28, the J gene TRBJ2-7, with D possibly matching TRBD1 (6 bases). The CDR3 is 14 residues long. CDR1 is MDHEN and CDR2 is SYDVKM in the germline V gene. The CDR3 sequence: CASSSEQGSYEQHF. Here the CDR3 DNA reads TGTGCCAGCAGTTCCGAACAGGGATCCTACGAGCAGCACTTC. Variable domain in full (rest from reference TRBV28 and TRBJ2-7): DVKVTQSSRYLVKRTGEKVFLECVQDMDHENMFWYRQDPGLGLRLIYFSYDVKMKEKGDIPEGYSVSREKKERFSLILESASTNQTSMYLCASSSEQGSYEQHFGPGTRLTVT.

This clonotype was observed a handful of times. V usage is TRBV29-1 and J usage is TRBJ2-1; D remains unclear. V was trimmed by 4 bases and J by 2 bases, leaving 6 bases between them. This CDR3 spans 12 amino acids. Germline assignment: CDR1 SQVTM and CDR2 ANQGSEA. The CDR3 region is CSVALTYNEQFF. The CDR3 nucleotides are TGCAGCGTTGCCTTAACCTACAATGAGCAGTTCTTC.

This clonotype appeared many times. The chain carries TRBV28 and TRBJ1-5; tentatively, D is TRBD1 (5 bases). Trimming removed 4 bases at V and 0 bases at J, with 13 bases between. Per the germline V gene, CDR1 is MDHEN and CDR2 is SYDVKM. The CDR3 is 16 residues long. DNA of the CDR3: TGTGCCAGCAGTTCCACAGGAACCTATAGCAATCAGCCCCAGCATTTT. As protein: CASSSTGTYSNQPQHF.

DNA for the CDR3: TGTGCCAGTAGTATAGGAACCATCCGGGGCACAGATACGCAGTATTTT. Translation gives CASSIGTIRGTDTQYF. The chain is built from TRBV19 and TRBJ2-3; D remains ambiguous. V was cut by 1 base and J by 1 base, with 12 bases left in between. The CDR3 is 16 amino acids. Per the germline V gene, CDR1 is LNHDA and CDR2 is SQIVND (reference sequence).

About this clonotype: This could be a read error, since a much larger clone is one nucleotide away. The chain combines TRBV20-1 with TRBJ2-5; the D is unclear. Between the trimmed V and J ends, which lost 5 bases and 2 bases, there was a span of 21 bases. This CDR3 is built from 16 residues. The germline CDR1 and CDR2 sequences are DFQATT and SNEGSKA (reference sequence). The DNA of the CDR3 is TGCAGTGCTCGCGCTTTAGGCCGGATGGGTCAAGAGACCCAGTACTTC. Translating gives CSARALGRMGQETQYF.

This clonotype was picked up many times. CDR3 nucleotide sequence: TGTGCCTGGAGTCCGGGACTAGCGGGATACGAGCAGTACTTC. This translates into CAWSPGLAGYEQYF. V usage is TRBV30 and J usage is TRBJ2-7, with 13 bases matching TRBD2. With V trimmed by 2 bases and J by 4 bases, 2 bases remained unmatched. Germline V lookup: CDR1 GTSNPN, CDR2 SVGIG (reference sequence). The CDR3 has 14 residues.

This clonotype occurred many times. For the CDR3, the DNA is TGTGCCAGCAGTTTAATGGGGTCGGGCACCGGGGAGCTGTTTTTT. It encodes CASSLMGSGTGELFF. The rearrangement joins TRBV12-3 or TRBV12-4 to TRBJ2-2, with D unresolved. V gave up 2 bases and J gave up 4 bases, with 11 bases separating them. This CDR3 is 15 amino acids long.

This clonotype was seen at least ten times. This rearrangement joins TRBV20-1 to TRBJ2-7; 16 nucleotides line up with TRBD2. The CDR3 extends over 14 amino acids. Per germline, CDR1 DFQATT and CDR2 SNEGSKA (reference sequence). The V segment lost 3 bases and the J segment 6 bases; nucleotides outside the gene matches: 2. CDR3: CSASGTSGRGEQYF. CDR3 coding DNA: TGCAGTGCTAGCGGGACTAGCGGGAGGGGCGAGCAGTACTTC.

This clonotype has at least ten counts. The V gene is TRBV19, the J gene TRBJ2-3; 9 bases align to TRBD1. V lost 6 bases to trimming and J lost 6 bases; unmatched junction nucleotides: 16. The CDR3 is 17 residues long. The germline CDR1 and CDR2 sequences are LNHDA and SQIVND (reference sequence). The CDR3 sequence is CASRTKPGTGSSDTQYF. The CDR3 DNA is TGTGCCAGTAGGACTAAACCCGGGACAGGGTCCTCGGATACGCAGTATTTT.

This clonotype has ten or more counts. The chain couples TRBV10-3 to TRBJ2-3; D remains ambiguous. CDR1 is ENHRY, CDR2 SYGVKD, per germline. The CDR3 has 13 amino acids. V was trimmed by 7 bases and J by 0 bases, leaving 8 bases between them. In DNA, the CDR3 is TGTGCCATCACTAAAGCGAGCACAGATACGCAGTATTTT. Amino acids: CAITKASTDTQYF.

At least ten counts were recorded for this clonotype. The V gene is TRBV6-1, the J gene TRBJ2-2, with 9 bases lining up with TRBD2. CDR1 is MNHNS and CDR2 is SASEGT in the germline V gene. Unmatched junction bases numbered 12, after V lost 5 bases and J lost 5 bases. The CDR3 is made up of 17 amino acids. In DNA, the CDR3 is TGTGCCAGCAGTACGCACAATAGCGGGAGTAGAACCGGGGAGCTGTTTTTT. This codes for CASSTHNSGSRTGELFF.

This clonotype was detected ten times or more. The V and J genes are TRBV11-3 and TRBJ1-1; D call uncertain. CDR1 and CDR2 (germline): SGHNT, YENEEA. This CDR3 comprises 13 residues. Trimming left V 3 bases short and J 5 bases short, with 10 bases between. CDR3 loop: CASSLDVETEAFF. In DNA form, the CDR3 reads TGTGCCAGCAGCTTGGACGTGGAGACTGAAGCTTTCTTT.

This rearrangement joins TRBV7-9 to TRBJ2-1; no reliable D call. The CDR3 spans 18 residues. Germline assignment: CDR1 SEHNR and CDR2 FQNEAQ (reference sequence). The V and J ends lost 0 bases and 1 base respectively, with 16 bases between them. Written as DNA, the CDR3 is TGTGCCAGCAGCTTAGCTGGGTTCTTTGGTAGATCCTACAATGAGCAGTTCTTC. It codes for CASSLAGFFGRSYNEQFF.

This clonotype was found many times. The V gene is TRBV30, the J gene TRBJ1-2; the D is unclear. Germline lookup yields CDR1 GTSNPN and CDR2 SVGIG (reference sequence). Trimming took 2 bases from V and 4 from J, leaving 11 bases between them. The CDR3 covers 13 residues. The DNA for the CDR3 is TGTGCCTGGAGTAGGGTCTCTGGCTATGGCTACACCTTC. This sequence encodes CAWSRVSGYGYTF.

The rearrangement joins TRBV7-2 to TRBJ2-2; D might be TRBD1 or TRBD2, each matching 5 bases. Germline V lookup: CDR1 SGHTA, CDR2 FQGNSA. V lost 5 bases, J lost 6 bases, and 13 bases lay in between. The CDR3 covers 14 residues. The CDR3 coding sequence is TGTGCCAGCAGCGCCCCCGGGACGGCCGGGGAGCTGTTTTTT. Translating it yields CASSAPGTAGELFF.

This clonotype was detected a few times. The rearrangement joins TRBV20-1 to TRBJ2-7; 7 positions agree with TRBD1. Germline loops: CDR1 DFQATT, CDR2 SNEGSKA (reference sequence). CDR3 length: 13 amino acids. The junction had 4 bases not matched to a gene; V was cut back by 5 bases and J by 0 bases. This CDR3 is CSASTGDSYEQYF. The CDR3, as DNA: TGCAGTGCTTCAACAGGGGACTCCTACGAGCAGTACTTC.

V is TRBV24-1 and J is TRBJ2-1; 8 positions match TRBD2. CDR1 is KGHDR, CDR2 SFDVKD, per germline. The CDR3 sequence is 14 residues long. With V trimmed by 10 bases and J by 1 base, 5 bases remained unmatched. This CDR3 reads CATSGTGSYNEQFF. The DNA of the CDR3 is TGTGCCACTAGCGGGACTGGGTCCTACAATGAGCAGTTCTTC.

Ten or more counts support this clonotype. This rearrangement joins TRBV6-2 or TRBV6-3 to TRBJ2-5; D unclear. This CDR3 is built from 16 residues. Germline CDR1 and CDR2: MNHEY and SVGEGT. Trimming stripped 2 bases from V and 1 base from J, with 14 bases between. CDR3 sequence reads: CASSYAHGRPQETQYF. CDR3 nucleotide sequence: TGTGCCAGCAGTTACGCCCACGGGCGCCCCCAAGAGACCCAGTACTTC.